A single sample is the source of the 6 T cell receptor beta chains below, sequenced in a study of shared clonotypes between healthy human individuals. Produced via immunoSEQ multiplex PCR; TCRdb's table is partial and in-frame only. Of about 2.3 million clones in the sample, 85% to 95% were seen once. The sample taken for sequencing was naive CD4+ T cells from PBMCs. Subset meaning: CD45RA+ positively selected. These receptors were obtained from a man aged 18-30 years in good health. Some clones in this sample may be carry-over from other donors' samples.

This chain connects TRBV6-6 to TRBJ1-5; no clear D. This CDR3 spans 14 amino acids. Germline V lookup: CDR1 MNHNY, CDR2 SVGAGI (reference sequence). The V gene lost 5 bases and the J gene lost 4 bases, with 12 bases spanning the gap. DNA for the CDR3: TGTGCCAGCAGTGCTCCCGAGGCGAATCAGCCCCAGCATTTT. Encoded protein: CASSAPEANQPQHF.

This clone has a single count. The V and J genes are TRBV6-1 and TRBJ2-3; D is ambiguous. The length of the CDR3 is 13 residues. Trimming shortened V by 7 bases and J by 10 bases, and 18 bases separated the two germline ends. The V gene's germline CDR1 is MNHNS and CDR2 SASEGT. DNA of the CDR3: TGTGCCAGCACTCTACGGCGAGGAATGCCGCAGTATTTT. It encodes CASTLRRGMPQYF.

This rearrangement joins TRBV7-9 to TRBJ2-2; 11 bases map to TRBD2. The germline gives CDR1 SEHNR, CDR2 FQNEAQ (reference sequence). The junction had 8 bases not matched to a gene; V was cut back by 5 bases and J by 0 bases. This CDR3 contains 18 residues. Written as DNA, the CDR3 is TGTGCCAGCAGCGACCAGACTAGCGGGACCTCGAACACCGGGGAGCTGTTTTTT. Encoded protein: CASSDQTSGTSNTGELFF.

Here the CDR3 reads CASSLTHDNEQFF. Here the CDR3 DNA reads TGTGCCAGCAGCTTGACCCACGACAATGAGCAGTTCTTC. V gene TRBV7-3 combines with J gene TRBJ2-1; no firm D call. Germline V lookup: CDR1 SGHTA, CDR2 FQGTGA. The CDR3 is 13 residues long. Deletions cut 3 bases from V and 5 bases from J, with 8 bases between. Using reference TRBV7-3 and TRBJ2-1 for the parts outside the CDR3, the full variable domain is GAGVSQTPSNKVTEKGKYVELRCDPISGHTALYWYRQSLGQGPEFLIYFQGTGAADDSGLPNDRFFAVRPEGSVSTLKIQRTERGDSAVYLCASSLTHDNEQFFGPGTRLTVL.

V gene TRBV5-1 combines with J gene TRBJ2-5; 7 bases are shared with TRBD2. Germline assignment: CDR1 SGHRS and CDR2 YFSETQ. V gave up 3 bases and J gave up 7 bases; unmatched junction bases: 15. The CDR3 length is 16 residues. Here the CDR3 DNA reads TGCGCCAGCAGCTGGGGGGGAGTAGGAGGTCTCGGGACCCAGTACTTC. This gives the protein CASSWGGVGGLGTQYF.

This clone was seen once. The sample holds other DNA sequences that translate to the same CDR3. The chain recombines TRBV7-2 with TRBJ2-2; the D is unclear. CDR3 length: 14 residues. Trimming removed 3 bases from V and 4 bases from J, with 9 bases in between. The germline V gene has CDR1 SGHTA and CDR2 FQGNSA. The CDR3 is CASSLAPGTGELFF. DNA for the CDR3: TGTGCCAGCAGCTTGGCCCCCGGCACCGGGGAGCTGTTTTTT.